The rows below give T cell receptor beta chains drawn from one sample of a study of identical twins. TCRdb called the 5' RACE reads again in MiXCR, with one record for every CDR3 protein. Here the sample spans some 1,700,000 distinct CDR3 sequences, around 33% being singletons. Material for sequencing was cord blood. Receptors were obtained from a newborn girl in good health. CDR3s include the opening cysteine and the closing phenylalanine or tryptophan. A D gene is named only where the DNA matches it firmly. A row's size may be missing; if present it is once, few, many or a size class.

size: NA
D: NA
J: TRBJ2-1
V: TRBV6-2/TRBV6-3
DNA: TGTGTCAGCAGGCCCGGGACTTACAGGTCTTACAATGAGCAGTTCTTC
CDR3: CVSRPGTYRSYNEQFF

size: once
D: NA
J: TRBJ1-5
V: TRBV25-1
DNA: TGTGCCAGCAGTGAATGGATCCCAGGGAGTTCTGATAATCAGCCCCAGCATTTT
CDR3: CASSEWIPGSSDNQPQHF

size: NA
D: TRBD2
J: TRBJ2-3
V: TRBV20-1
DNA: TGCAGTGCTCTCCTGACTAGCGGGAGGGCCACTGCGTTGAATACGCAGTATTTT
CDR3: CSALLTSGRATALNTQYF

size: few
D: NA
J: TRBJ2-3
V: TRBV7-2
DNA: TGTGCCAGCATGACGCTAGGCACAGATACGCAGTATTTT
CDR3: CASMTLGTDTQYF

size: NA
D: NA
J: TRBJ1-5
V: TRBV6-1
DNA: TGTGCCAGCAGTGAATCAGTCAATCAGCCCCAGCATTTT
CDR3: CASSESVNQPQHF

size: few
D: NA
J: TRBJ2-7
V: TRBV10-2
DNA: TGCGCCAGCAGTGATACAGGGAGGACCTACGAGCAGTACTTC
CDR3: CASSDTGRTYEQYF

size: NA
D: NA
J: TRBJ2-7
V: TRBV25-1
DNA: TGTGCCAGCAGTGATAGGGGGAGGGACGAGCAGTACTTC
CDR3: CASSDRGRDEQYF

size: NA
D: TRBD1
J: TRBJ1-6
V: TRBV6-6
DNA: TGTGCCAGCAGGGGGGACAGCCGATATTCACCCCTCCACTTT
CDR3: CASRGDSRYSPLHF

size: many
D: TRBD2
J: TRBJ2-1
V: TRBV5-1
DNA: TGCGCCAGCAGCGAAACGGGGACTACCAACAATGTGCAGTTCTTC
CDR3: CASSETGTTNNVQFF

size: NA
D: NA
J: TRBJ2-7
V: TRBV20-1
DNA: TGCAGTGCTAGGCAGGCGGCTAGCTCCTACAATGAGCAGTACTTC
CDR3: CSARQAASSYNEQYF

size: NA
D: TRBD2
J: TRBJ2-4
V: TRBV28
DNA: TGTGCCAGCAGTTTATTGCCAGCGGGGAAATATCAGTACTTC
CDR3: CASSLLPAGKYQYF

size: few
D: NA
J: TRBJ2-1
V: TRBV3-1
DNA: TGTGCCAGCAGCCAAAGCTTACGTGGAGGGGGGGCTGCTAATGAGCAGTTCTTC
CDR3: CASSQSLRGGGAANEQFF

size: NA
D: NA
J: TRBJ1-2
V: TRBV13
DNA: TGTGCCAGCAGCCTTACAGGGACAAGGGACTACTATGGCTACACCTTC
CDR3: CASSLTGTRDYYGYTF

size: NA
D: NA
J: TRBJ2-2
V: TRBV4-1
DNA: TGCGCCAGCAGCCAAGATATCGACACCGGGGAGCTGTTTTTT
CDR3: CASSQDIDTGELFF

size: many
D: NA
J: TRBJ2-4
V: TRBV6-2/TRBV6-3
DNA: TGTGCCAGCAGTTACTCTTCCTCCCTACTAGCCAAAAACATTCAGTACTTC
CDR3: CASSYSSSLLAKNIQYF

size: few
D: NA
J: TRBJ1-1
V: TRBV29-1
DNA: TGCAGCGGAAAGGACGGGAACACTGAAGCTTTCTTT
CDR3: CSGKDGNTEAFF

size: few
D: TRBD2
J: TRBJ2-7
V: TRBV6-5
DNA: TGTGCCAGCAGACCTTCCGCGGGAGGAACCTACGAGCAGTACTTC
CDR3: CASRPSAGGTYEQYF

size: NA
D: NA
J: TRBJ2-1
V: TRBV20-1
DNA: TGCAGTGCTAGATCCTCCCAAGAGAGCTCCTACAATGAGCAGTTCTTC
CDR3: CSARSSQESSYNEQFF

size: NA
D: NA
J: TRBJ2-1
V: TRBV6-2/TRBV6-3
DNA: TGTGCCAGCAGTTACTCGAGGCAGAACTCCTACAATGAGCAGTTCTTC
CDR3: CASSYSRQNSYNEQFF

size: once
D: TRBD1
J: TRBJ2-7
V: TRBV2
DNA: TGTGCCAGCAGGTGGTATTGGGACAGGGGCGAGCAGTACTTC
CDR3: CASRWYWDRGEQYF

size: NA
D: TRBD2
J: TRBJ2-1
V: TRBV5-6
DNA: TGTGCCAGCAGCTTGGAACTAGCGGGAGGGTCCACTTCCAATGAGCAGTTCTTC
CDR3: CASSLELAGGSTSNEQFF